These T cell receptor beta chains were read from a single sample in a study of naive and memory T cell subsets. TCRdb fed the UMI-ligation and nested PCR reads into MiXCR, producing one record per CDR3 protein. Among more than 120,000 distinct CDR3 sequences listed, under 25% were seen once. The specimen was naive CD8+ T cells from blood. These receptors were collected from a human donor in good health. Each CDR3 is given with its conserved first and last residue. D genes are given only for firm matches. Not every row has a clone size; where given, it reads once, few, many or a size class.

d_gene: TRBD1; v_gene: TRBV7-6; abundance: NA; j_gene: TRBJ2-2; CDR3aa: CASSLAGGQSNTGELFF; CDR3nt: TGTGCCAGCAGCTTAGCAGGGGGACAGTCGAACACCGGGGAGCTGTTTTTT
d_gene: TRBD1; v_gene: TRBV15; abundance: few; j_gene: TRBJ2-7; CDR3aa: CATSPGQGYEQYF; CDR3nt: TGTGCCACCAGCCCGGGACAGGGGTACGAGCAGTACTTC
d_gene: TRBD2; v_gene: TRBV29-1; abundance: NA; j_gene: TRBJ2-1; CDR3aa: CSVDGLAGVAYNEQFF; CDR3nt: TGCAGCGTTGATGGCCTAGCGGGAGTCGCCTACAATGAGCAGTTCTTC
d_gene: TRBD1; v_gene: TRBV3-1; abundance: few; j_gene: TRBJ2-7; CDR3aa: CASSQSWTGAYEQYF; CDR3nt: TGTGCCAGCAGCCAATCTTGGACAGGGGCCTACGAGCAGTACTTC
d_gene: TRBD2; v_gene: TRBV7-9; abundance: NA; j_gene: TRBJ2-1; CDR3aa: CASSFYSAGPNNEQFF; CDR3nt: TGTGCCAGCAGCTTTTACTCAGCGGGGCCTAACAATGAGCAGTTCTTC
d_gene: TRBD2; v_gene: TRBV29-1; abundance: few; j_gene: TRBJ2-1; CDR3aa: CSDLAGGYNEQFF; CDR3nt: TGCAGCGATCTAGCGGGAGGCTACAATGAGCAGTTCTTC
d_gene: NA; v_gene: TRBV28; abundance: NA; j_gene: TRBJ2-1; CDR3aa: CASSLLPTSSGNEQFF; CDR3nt: TGTGCCAGCAGTTTACTCCCTACTAGTTCGGGGAATGAGCAGTTCTTC
d_gene: NA; v_gene: TRBV6-5; abundance: NA; j_gene: TRBJ1-5; CDR3aa: CASSYRVDDLSNQPQHF; CDR3nt: TGTGCCAGCAGTTATAGGGTCGACGACCTTAGCAATCAGCCCCAGCATTTT
d_gene: NA; v_gene: TRBV27; abundance: few; j_gene: TRBJ2-7; CDR3aa: CASSYAGLNTYEQYF; CDR3nt: TGTGCCAGCAGTTACGCGGGACTCAATACCTACGAGCAGTACTTC
d_gene: NA; v_gene: TRBV5-1; abundance: NA; j_gene: TRBJ2-7; CDR3aa: CASSLRGTILHEQYF; CDR3nt: TGCGCCAGCAGCTTAAGGGGGACTATTCTCCACGAGCAGTACTTC
d_gene: NA; v_gene: TRBV28; abundance: few; j_gene: TRBJ1-5; CDR3aa: CASSLLLRGQPQHF; CDR3nt: TGTGCCAGCAGTTTACTTCTCCGGGGTCAGCCCCAGCATTTT
d_gene: NA; v_gene: TRBV28; abundance: NA; j_gene: TRBJ1-6; CDR3aa: CAGSMSSYNSPLHF; CDR3nt: TGTGCCGGGTCCATGAGCTCCTATAATTCACCCCTCCACTTT
d_gene: TRBD1; v_gene: TRBV28; abundance: NA; j_gene: TRBJ1-1; CDR3aa: CATDRGTEAFF; CDR3nt: TGTGCCACCGACAGGGGGACTGAAGCTTTCTTT
d_gene: NA; v_gene: TRBV12-3/TRBV12-4; abundance: few; j_gene: TRBJ1-5; CDR3aa: CASSLFGDSNQPQHF; CDR3nt: TGTGCCAGCAGTTTATTCGGGGATAGCAATCAGCCCCAGCATTTT
d_gene: TRBD1; v_gene: TRBV10-1; abundance: once; j_gene: TRBJ2-3; CDR3aa: CASGQGTDTQYF; CDR3nt: TGCGCCAGCGGACAGGGGACAGATACGCAGTATTTT
d_gene: TRBD2; v_gene: TRBV5-5; abundance: NA; j_gene: TRBJ2-5; CDR3aa: CASSLARASGETQYF; CDR3nt: TGTGCCAGCAGCTTGGCTCGGGCTAGCGGGGAGACCCAGTACTTC
d_gene: TRBD2; v_gene: TRBV27; abundance: few; j_gene: TRBJ2-3; CDR3aa: CASQRENTDTQYF; CDR3nt: TGTGCCAGCCAGCGGGAGAACACAGATACGCAGTATTTT